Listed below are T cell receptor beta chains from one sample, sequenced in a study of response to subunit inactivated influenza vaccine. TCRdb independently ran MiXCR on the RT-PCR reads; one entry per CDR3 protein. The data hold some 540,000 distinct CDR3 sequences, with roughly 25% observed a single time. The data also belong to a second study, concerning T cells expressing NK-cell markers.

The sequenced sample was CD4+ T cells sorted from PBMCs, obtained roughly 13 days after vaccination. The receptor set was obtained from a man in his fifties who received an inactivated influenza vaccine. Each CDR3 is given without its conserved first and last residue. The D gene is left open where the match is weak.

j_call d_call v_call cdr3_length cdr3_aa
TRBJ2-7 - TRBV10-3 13 AISESGSLSYEQY
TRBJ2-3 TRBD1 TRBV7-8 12 ASSGTGVADTQY
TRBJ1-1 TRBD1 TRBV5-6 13 ASSLVGQLRTEAF
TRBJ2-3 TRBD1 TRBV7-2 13 ASSLAQQGGDTQY
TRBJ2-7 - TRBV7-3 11 ASSLIRGEPEY
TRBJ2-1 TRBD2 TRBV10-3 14 AISVAGGRTYNEQF
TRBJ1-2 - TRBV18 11 ASSPGNGVGYT
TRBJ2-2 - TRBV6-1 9 ASQEFGELF
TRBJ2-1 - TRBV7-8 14 ASSLGLSLLYNEQF
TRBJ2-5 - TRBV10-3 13 AISESTAGLETQY
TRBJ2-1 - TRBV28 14 ASDSASRGSYNEQF
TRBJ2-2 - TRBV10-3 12 AISKGVTTGELF
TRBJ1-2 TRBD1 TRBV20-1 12 SARLQGLRHGYT
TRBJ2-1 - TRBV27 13 ASRRSGPSYNEQF
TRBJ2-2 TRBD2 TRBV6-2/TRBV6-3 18 ASSNNPGLAGGSASGELF
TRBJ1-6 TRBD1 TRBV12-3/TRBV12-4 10 ATQGAYSPLH
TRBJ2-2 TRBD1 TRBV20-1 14 SAPDPRQGNTGELF
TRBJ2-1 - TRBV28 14 ASSFWGLRGYNEQF
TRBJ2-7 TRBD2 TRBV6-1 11 ATTRTSKSEQY
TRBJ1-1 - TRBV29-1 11 SGRRGSNTEAF
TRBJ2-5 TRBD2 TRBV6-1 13 ASKLSGRAYETQY
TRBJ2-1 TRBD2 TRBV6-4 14 ASSHRTSGGTNEQF
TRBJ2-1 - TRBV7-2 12 ASSWGTQNNEQF
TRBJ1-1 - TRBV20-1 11 SALGLVNTEAF